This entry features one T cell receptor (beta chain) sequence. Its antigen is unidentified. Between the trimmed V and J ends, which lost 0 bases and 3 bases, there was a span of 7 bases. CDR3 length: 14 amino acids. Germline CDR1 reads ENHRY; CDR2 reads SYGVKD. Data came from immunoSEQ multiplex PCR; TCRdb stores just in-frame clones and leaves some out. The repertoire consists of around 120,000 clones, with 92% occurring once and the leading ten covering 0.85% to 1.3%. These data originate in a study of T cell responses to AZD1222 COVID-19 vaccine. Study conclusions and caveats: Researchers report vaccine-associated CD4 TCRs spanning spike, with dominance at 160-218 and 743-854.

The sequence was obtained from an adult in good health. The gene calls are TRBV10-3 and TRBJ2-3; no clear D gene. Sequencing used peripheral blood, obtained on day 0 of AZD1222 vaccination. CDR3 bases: TGTGCCATCAGTGAGTCTGGTGGGACAGATACGCAGTATTTT. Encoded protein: CAISESGGTDTQYF.